The 31 T cell receptor beta chains reported below all come from one sample, sequenced in a study of neurological immune-mediated disorders. TCRdb ran MiXCR on the 5' RACE reads and lists one entry per CDR3 protein. The sample holds about 88,000 distinct CDR3 sequences, roughly 4% seen once. The sample taken for sequencing was PBMCs. Every receptor here comes from a woman aged 18-29 years with multiple sclerosis.

The table lists this clonotype with many counts. The rearrangement links TRBV20-1 to TRBJ2-7; TRBD1 matches 9 bases. The germline V gene encodes CDR1 DFQATT and CDR2 SNEGSKA (reference sequence). The CDR3 loop spans 12 amino acids. The junction had 3 bases not matched to a gene; V was cut back by 5 bases and J by 4 bases. The chain's CDR3 is CSAPGTGYEQYF. The DNA for the CDR3 is TGCAGTGCTCCAGGGACAGGGTACGAGCAGTACTTC.

This clonotype was detected ten times or more. The chain is built from TRBV5-1 and TRBJ2-1, with TRBD1 matching over 9 bases. The CDR3 has 16 residues. V was pared by 3 bases and J by 6 bases, with 10 bases of the junction left unmatched. Germline loops: CDR1 SGHRS, CDR2 YFSETQ. The CDR3: CASSSPPGQGINEQFF. The CDR3 bases are TGCGCCAGCAGCTCCCCACCGGGACAGGGAATCAATGAGCAGTTCTTC.

As to this clonotype: This sequence may be a read error, since a much larger clone differs from it by one base. This chain links TRBV15 with TRBJ1-1; D gene uncertain. The V gene's germline CDR1 is LNHNV and CDR2 YYDKDF (reference sequence). This CDR3 has 12 residues. The CDR3 coding sequence is TGTGACACCAGCAGTGGCCCCAATGAAGCTTTCTTT. Its protein is CDTSSGPNEAFF.

This chain uses TRBV7-9 with TRBJ2-1; 10 nucleotides line up with TRBD1. With 7 bases clipped from V and 6 bases from J, the junction kept 9 bases outside the gene matches. Germline lookup yields CDR1 SEHNR and CDR2 FQNEAQ (reference sequence). CDR3 size: 15 residues. The CDR3, as DNA: TGTGCCAGCACCCTGACAGGGGGCCTTTTCAATGAGCAGTTCTTC. This codes for CASTLTGGLFNEQFF.

This clonotype was counted many times. The genes are TRBV18 and TRBJ1-2; no clear D. The V end was cut by 3 bases, the J end by 10 bases, with 18 bases between. The CDR3 contains 14 residues. Germline V CDR1 and CDR2: KGHSH, LQKENI. CDR3 sequence (DNA): TGTGCCAGCTCACCGCTTGCGGGCGAGTTCGACTACACCTTC. It translates to CASSPLAGEFDYTF.

The table lists this clonotype with many counts. The rearrangement joins TRBV28 to TRBJ2-1, with a possible D match to TRBD1 (6 bases). The CDR3 length is 20 residues. V was pared by 1 base and J by 5 bases, with 27 bases between. Germline values: CDR1 MDHEN, CDR2 SYDVKM. CDR3 amino acids: CASSLYLTQQWQGQDNEQFF. Here the CDR3 DNA reads TGTGCCAGCAGTTTATACTTGACTCAACAATGGCAGGGGCAGGACAATGAGCAGTTCTTC.

This clonotype occurred many times. CDR3 residues: CASSRGQGVIRGQYF. As DNA, the CDR3 is TGTGCCAGCAGTCGGGGACAGGGCGTCATACGCGGACAGTACTTC. The chain combines TRBV12-3 or TRBV12-4 with TRBJ2-7; 9 nucleotides agree with TRBD1. J was trimmed by 10 bases and V by 5 bases; bases with no gene match: 15. CDR3 length: 15 amino acids.

This clonotype was counted a few times. Compared with germline, one end of the junction differs, possibly owing to a read error. V and J are TRBV3-1 and TRBJ1-6; D possibly corresponds to TRBD1 (5 bases). Germline CDR1 and CDR2: LGHDT and YNNKEL (reference sequence). This CDR3 comprises 16 residues. The CDR3 region is CASSQTLGAGGSTLNF. The CDR3 DNA follows: TGTGCCAGCAGCCAAACCCTCGGGGCTGGAGGTTCAACCCTCAACTTT.

This clonotype was counted at least ten times. This chain links TRBV20-1 with TRBJ1-3, with D perhaps TRBD1 (5 bases). Trimming left V 1 base short and J 3 bases short, with 10 bases between. The CDR3 runs to 14 residues. Germline V gene data show CDR1 as DFQATT and CDR2 as SNEGSKA (reference sequence). The CDR3 here is CSARGGEIGNTIYF. The CDR3 coding sequence is TGCAGTGCTAGAGGGGGGGAGATTGGAAACACCATATATTTT.

This clonotype was picked up a small number of times. V is TRBV6-5 and J is TRBJ2-7; D may be TRBD1 (6 bases). The CDR3 is made up of 16 amino acids. Germline CDR1 reads MNHEY; CDR2 reads SVGAGI. V lost 0 bases and J 0 bases, leaving 12 bases between the germline ends. Written as DNA, the CDR3 is TGTGCCAGCAGTTACTCGAGTGGGGGCTCCTCCTACGAGCAGTACTTC. This gives the protein CASSYSSGGSSYEQYF.

This clonotype was detected many times. This chain connects TRBV10-3 to TRBJ2-7; unclear D gene. The length of the CDR3 is 15 residues. Trimming removed 0 bases from V and 0 bases from J, with 9 bases in between. Germline V gene lookup returns CDR1 ENHRY and CDR2 SYGVKD. The CDR3 protein is CAISESKAGSYEQYF. The CDR3 DNA reads as TGTGCCATCAGTGAGTCGAAGGCCGGCTCCTACGAGCAGTACTTC.

This clonotype has a count of ten or more. CDR3 residues: CASSQGLPGLAVSEQYF. The CDR3 DNA follows: TGTGCCAGCAGCCAAGGATTACCGGGACTAGCGGTATCGGAGCAGTACTTC. The chain carries TRBV3-1 and TRBJ2-7, with 11 bases matching TRBD2. Germline V CDR1 and CDR2: LGHDT, YNNKEL (reference sequence). J was trimmed by 7 bases and V by 1 base; bases with no gene match: 12. The CDR3 spans 17 residues.

This clonotype was counted many times. This chain uses TRBV12-3 or TRBV12-4 with TRBJ1-2, with 9 bases fitting TRBD1. V shed 6 bases and J 6 bases; nucleotides not matched to a gene: 5. This CDR3 is 13 amino acids long. The CDR3 spells CASSQTGGDGYTF. In nucleotides, the CDR3 is TGTGCCAGCAGCCAGACAGGGGGGGATGGCTACACCTTC.

This clonotype has a count of ten or more. The V gene is TRBV3-1, the J gene TRBJ2-7, with D perhaps TRBD2 (5 bases). The CDR3 runs 12 residues. The V gene's germline CDR1 is LGHDT and CDR2 YNNKEL (reference sequence). Trimming took 0 bases from V and 7 from J, leaving 7 bases between them. CDR3 DNA: TGTGCCAGCAGCCAAGATACTAGAGAGCAGTACTTC. It encodes CASSQDTREQYF.

About this clonotype itself: A much larger clone lies one base from this, so it may be a read error. The V call is TRBV10-3, the J call TRBJ2-5, with D unresolved. Germline V gene data show CDR1 as ENHRY and CDR2 as SYGVKD. This CDR3 spans 12 amino acids. CDR3 nucleotides: TGTGCCATCAGTGAGGTTGGAGAGAACCAGTACTTC. Translation gives CAISEVGENQYF.

This clonotype showed up many times. The DNA of the CDR3 is TGCGCCAGCAGCCGGGGACAGGGGGCAGGGAGATGGGACACTGAAGCTTTCTTT. Protein product: CASSRGQGAGRWDTEAFF. V and J are TRBV5-1 and TRBJ1-1; TRBD1 agrees at 12 bases. CDR3 length equals 18 residues. The trim removed 4 bases at V and 3 bases at J, leaving 13 bases unmatched. Per the germline V gene, CDR1 is SGHRS and CDR2 is YFSETQ.

This clonotype was detected ten times or more. The chain combines TRBV5-1 with TRBJ2-7, with a tentative D call TRBD2 (5 bases). The CDR3 consists of 14 residues. Trimming removed 1 base at V and 0 bases at J, with 8 bases between. Germline CDR1 SGHRS, CDR2 YFSETQ. The CDR3 DNA sequence: TGCGCCAGCAGCTTGACTAGTACCTCCTACGAGCAGTACTTC. Translation: CASSLTSTSYEQYF.

Ten or more counts support this clonotype. The J gene is TRBJ2-2, the V gene TRBV4-2, with D maybe TRBD1 (6 bases). This CDR3 spans 18 amino acids. The ends were cut back, 3 bases at V and 4 bases at J, with 21 bases in the middle. Germline lookup yields CDR1 LGHNA and CDR2 YNFKEQ. Here the CDR3 reads CASSQGRTGLYFTGELFF. Here the CDR3 DNA reads TGTGCCAGCAGCCAGGGGCGAACAGGGCTCTATTTCACCGGGGAGCTGTTTTTT.

This clonotype was observed at least ten times. This chain uses TRBV20-1 with TRBJ2-7; TRBD2 aligns across 14 bases. Germline V gives CDR1 DFQATT, CDR2 SNEGSKA (reference sequence). The CDR3 is 16 amino acids. The V gene end was trimmed by 3 bases and the J gene end by 1 base; junction bases not matched to a gene: 5. CDR3 protein: CSASGTSGSLSYEQYF. CDR3 nucleotide sequence: TGCAGTGCTAGTGGGACTAGCGGGAGTCTTTCCTACGAGCAGTACTTC.

This clonotype was counted between two and nine times. J is TRBJ2-7 and V is TRBV6-5, with TRBD1 matching 9 bases. After removal of 0 bases from V and 0 bases from J, the junction contained 9 bases not matched to a gene. This CDR3 contains 18 residues. In germline, CDR1 is MNHEY, CDR2 SVGAGI. The CDR3 bases are TGTGCCAGCAGTTACTCGGGAGGACAGGGGATATACTCCTACGAGCAGTACTTC. The encoded protein is CASSYSGGQGIYSYEQYF.

The rearrangement uses TRBV20-1 and TRBJ2-3; TRBD2 aligns across 12 bases. Trimming cost V 6 bases and J 2 bases; bases outside gene matches: 6. This CDR3 has 15 amino acids. Germline V gene lookup returns CDR1 DFQATT and CDR2 SNEGSKA (reference sequence). CDR3 sequence (DNA): TGCAGTGCGGAAGGACTAGCGGGAAACACAGATACGCAGTATTTT. Residues: CSAEGLAGNTDTQYF.

This clonotype was counted many times. The chain is built from TRBV7-6 and TRBJ2-7; D remains unclear. V was pared by 6 bases and J by 4 bases, with 16 bases between. The V gene's germline CDR1 is SGHVS and CDR2 FNYEAQ. The CDR3 runs to 14 residues. The CDR3 DNA sequence: TGTGCCAGCAGTCTAGGACGCTGGGAATACGAGCAGTACTTC. It encodes CASSLGRWEYEQYF. Using reference TRBV7-6 and TRBJ2-7 for the parts outside the CDR3, the full variable domain is GAGVSQSPRYKVTKRGQDVALRCDPISGHVSLYWYRQALGQGPEFLTYFNYEAQQDKSGLPNDRFSAERPEGSISTLTIQRTEQRDSAMYRCASSLGRWEYEQYFGPGTRLTVT.

Remarks on this clonotype: A single base separates this from a much larger clone, so it may be a read error. The chain carries TRBV18 and TRBJ1-4; unclear D gene. V was pared by 4 bases and J by 0 bases, with 12 bases between. The CDR3 loop spans 16 amino acids. CDR1 is KGHSH, CDR2 LQKENI, per germline. CDR3 bases: TGTGCCAGCTCACTAGGCCCGGTTGCAACTAATGAAAAACTGTTTTTT. As protein: CASSLGPVATNEKLFF.

Ten or more counts support this clonotype. The chain couples TRBV4-1 to TRBJ2-5, with unresolved D. V was pared by 6 bases and J by 0 bases, with 14 bases between. The CDR3 runs 15 residues. Germline lookup yields CDR1 MGHRA and CDR2 YSYEKL. The CDR3 DNA reads TGCGCCAGCAGACCCCTAAGACGGGACCAAGAGACCCAGTACTTC. Amino acid sequence: CASRPLRRDQETQYF.

This clonotype was observed many times. The chain combines TRBV10-3 with TRBJ2-4; D not certain. The CDR3 has 16 amino acids. Trimming removed 10 bases at V and 0 bases at J, with 19 bases between. CDR1 and CDR2 (germline): ENHRY, SYGVKD. The CDR3 is CASTAHFSLAKNIQYF. The CDR3, as DNA: TGTGCCAGTACAGCTCATTTTTCCCTAGCCAAAAACATTCAGTACTTC.

There are many counts of this clonotype. The genes are TRBV7-9 and TRBJ2-1; D remains ambiguous. The CDR3 extends over 16 amino acids. Germline loops: CDR1 SEHNR, CDR2 FQNEAQ (reference sequence). V gave up 4 bases and J gave up 0 bases, with 13 bases separating them. The CDR3 here is CASSSPPESSYNEQFF. The CDR3 DNA sequence: TGTGCCAGCAGCTCTCCCCCGGAGAGCTCCTACAATGAGCAGTTCTTC.

This clonotype was found many times. The V gene is TRBV5-1, the J gene TRBJ2-5, with D possibly called TRBD1 or TRBD2 (5 bases each). Trimming removed 5 bases at V and 9 bases at J, with 11 bases between. CDR1 SGHRS and CDR2 YFSETQ come from the germline V gene. CDR3 length equals 11 residues. In nucleotides, the CDR3 is TGCGCCAGCAGGACCGGGGCGGCCCAGTACTTC. Its protein is CASRTGAAQYF.

This clonotype has ten or more counts. The chain couples TRBV19 to TRBJ1-2; D remains ambiguous. CDR1 is LNHDA and CDR2 is SQIVND in the germline V gene (reference sequence). V dropped 6 bases and J dropped 3 bases, with 11 bases sitting between them. The CDR3 totals 13 residues. The CDR3: CASRNFSDYGYTF. The CDR3 DNA sequence: TGTGCCAGTAGAAACTTTTCAGACTATGGCTACACCTTC. Variable domain in full (rest from reference TRBV19 and TRBJ1-2): DGGITQSPKYLFRKEGQNVTLSCEQNLNHDAMYWYRQDPGQGLRLIYYSQIVNDFQKGDIAEGYSVSREKKESFPLTVTSAQKNPTAFYLCASRNFSDYGYTFGSGTRLTVV.

This clonotype was detected ten times or more. The V gene is TRBV27, the J gene TRBJ2-1; 13 nucleotides align to TRBD2. Germline CDR1 and CDR2: MNHEY and SMNVEV (reference sequence). V shed 8 bases and J 8 bases; nucleotides not matched to a gene: 12. This CDR3 has 16 amino acids. The CDR3 DNA sequence: TGTGCCAGCCAAAACCCCACTAGCGGGAGGGCCTATGAGCAGTTCTTC. Its protein product is CASQNPTSGRAYEQFF.

This clonotype was detected many times. The J gene is TRBJ1-2, the V gene TRBV7-9, with D unresolved. Trimming removed 1 base at V and 4 bases at J, with 10 bases between. This CDR3 spans 14 amino acids. CDR1 and CDR2 (germline): SEHNR, FQNEAQ (reference sequence). CDR3 coding DNA: TGTGCCAGCAGCTTAGTCCCAGGATCCTATGGCTACACCTTC. Its translation: CASSLVPGSYGYTF.

This clonotype occurred many times. The chain uses TRBV6-2 or TRBV6-3 and TRBJ2-5; 7 bases are a match to TRBD2. Per germline, CDR1 MNHEY and CDR2 SVGEGT. After removal of 2 bases from V and 1 base from J, the junction contained 1 base not matched to a gene. This CDR3 is 14 amino acids long. This CDR3 is CASSYERGQETQYF. DNA for the CDR3: TGTGCCAGCAGTTACGAGCGGGGCCAAGAGACCCAGTACTTC.